There are a few counts of the clone carrying this T cell receptor (beta chain). The sample originates from a study of T cells in Graves' hyperthyroidism and ophthalmopathy. TCR beta CDR3 regions were amplified from RNA transcripts. The primer set for the first-round RT-PCR of the TCR CDR3 was HTBI. A single record per CDR3 protein comes from TCRdb applying MiXCR to the multiplex PCR reads. The table lists roughly 650,000 distinct CDR3 sequences, 16% of them singletons, with around 3.5% in the top ten. The CDR3 contains 16 residues. V shed 0 bases, J shed 5 bases, and the junction held 11 bases outside the gene matches. CDR1 is DFQATT and CDR2 is SNEGSKA in the germline V gene (reference sequence).

The sequencing sample was made of blood. V and J are TRBV20-1 and TRBJ2-5, with TRBD1 matching 8 bases. The receptor comes from a woman in her thirties or forties with Graves' ophthalmopathy. The CDR3 protein is CSARDPGGPVWETQYF. CDR3 sequence (DNA): TGCAGTGCTAGAGACCCAGGGGGCCCGGTGTGGGAGACCCAGTACTTC.